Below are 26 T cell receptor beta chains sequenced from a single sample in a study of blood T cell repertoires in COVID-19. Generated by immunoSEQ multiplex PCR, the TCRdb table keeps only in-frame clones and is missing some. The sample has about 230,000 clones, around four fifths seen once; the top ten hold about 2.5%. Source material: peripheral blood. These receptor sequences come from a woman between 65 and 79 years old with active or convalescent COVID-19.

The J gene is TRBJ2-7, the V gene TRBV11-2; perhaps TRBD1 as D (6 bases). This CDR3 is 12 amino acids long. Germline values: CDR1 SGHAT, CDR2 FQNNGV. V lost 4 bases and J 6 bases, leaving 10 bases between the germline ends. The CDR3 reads CASSSTGPEQYF. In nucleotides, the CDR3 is TGTGCCAGCAGCTCTACAGGGCCCGAGCAGTACTTC.

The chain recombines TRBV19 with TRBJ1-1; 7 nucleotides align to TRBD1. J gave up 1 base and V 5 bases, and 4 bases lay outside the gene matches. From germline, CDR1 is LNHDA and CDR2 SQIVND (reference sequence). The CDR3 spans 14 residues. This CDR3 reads CASSLTGWNTEAFF. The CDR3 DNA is TGTGCCAGTAGTTTGACAGGGTGGAACACTGAAGCTTTCTTT.

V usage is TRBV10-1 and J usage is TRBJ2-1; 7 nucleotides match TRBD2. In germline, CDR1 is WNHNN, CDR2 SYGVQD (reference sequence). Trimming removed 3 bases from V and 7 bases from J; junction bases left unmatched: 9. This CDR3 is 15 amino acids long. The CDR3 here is CASSEEGGRINEQFF. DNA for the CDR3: TGCGCCAGCAGTGAAGAGGGAGGGAGAATAAATGAGCAGTTCTTC.

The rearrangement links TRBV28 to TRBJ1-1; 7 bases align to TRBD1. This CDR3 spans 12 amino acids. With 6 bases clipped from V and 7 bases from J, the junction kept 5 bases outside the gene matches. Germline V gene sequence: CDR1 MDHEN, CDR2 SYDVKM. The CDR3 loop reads CASSRGQNEAFF. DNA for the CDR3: TGTGCCAGCAGCAGGGGACAGAATGAAGCTTTCTTT. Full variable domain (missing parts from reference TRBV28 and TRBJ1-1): DVKVTQSSRYLVKRTGEKVFLECVQDMDHENMFWYRQDPGLGLRLIYFSYDVKMKEKGDIPEGYSVSREKKERFSLILESASTNQTSMYLCASSRGQNEAFFGQGTRLTVV.

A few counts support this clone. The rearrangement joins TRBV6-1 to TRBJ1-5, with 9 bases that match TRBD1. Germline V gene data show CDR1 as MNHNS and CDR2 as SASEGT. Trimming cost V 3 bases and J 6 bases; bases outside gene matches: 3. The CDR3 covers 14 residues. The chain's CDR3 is CASSETGGVQPQHF. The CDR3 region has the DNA TGTGCCAGCAGTGAGACAGGGGGAGTTCAGCCCCAGCATTTT.

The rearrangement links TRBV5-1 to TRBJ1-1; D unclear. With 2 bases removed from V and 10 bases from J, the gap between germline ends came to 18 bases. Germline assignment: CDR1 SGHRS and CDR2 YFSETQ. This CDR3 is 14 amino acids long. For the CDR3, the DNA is TGCGCCAGCAGCTTATCAGGAGGGCGCCTTGCAGCTTTCTTT. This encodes CASSLSGGRLAAFF.

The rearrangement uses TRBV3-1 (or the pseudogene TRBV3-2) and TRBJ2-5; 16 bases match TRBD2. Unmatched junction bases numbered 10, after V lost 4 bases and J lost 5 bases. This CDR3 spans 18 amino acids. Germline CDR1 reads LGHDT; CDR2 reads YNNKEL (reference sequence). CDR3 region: CASSPGGLAGGPYETQYF. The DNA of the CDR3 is TGTGCCAGCAGCCCTGGGGGACTAGCGGGGGGGCCCTACGAGACCCAGTACTTC.

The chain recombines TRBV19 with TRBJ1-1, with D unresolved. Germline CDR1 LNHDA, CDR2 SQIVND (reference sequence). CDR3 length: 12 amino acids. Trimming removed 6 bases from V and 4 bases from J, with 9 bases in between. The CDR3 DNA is TGTGCCAGTAGCGACTTCGCCACTGAAGCTTTCTTT. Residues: CASSDFATEAFF.

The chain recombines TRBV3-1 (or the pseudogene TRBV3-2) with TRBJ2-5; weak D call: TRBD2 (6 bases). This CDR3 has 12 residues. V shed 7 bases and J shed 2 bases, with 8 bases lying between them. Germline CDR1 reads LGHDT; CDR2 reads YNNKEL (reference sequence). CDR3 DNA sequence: TGTGCCAGCACAGGGAGGCAAGAGACCCAGTACTTC. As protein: CASTGRQETQYF.

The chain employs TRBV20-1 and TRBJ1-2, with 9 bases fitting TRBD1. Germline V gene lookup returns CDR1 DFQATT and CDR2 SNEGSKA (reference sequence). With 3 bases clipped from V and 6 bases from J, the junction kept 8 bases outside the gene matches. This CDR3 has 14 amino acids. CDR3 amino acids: CSASTGGAFNGYTF. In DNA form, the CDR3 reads TGCAGTGCTAGTACAGGGGGCGCATTTAATGGCTACACCTTC.

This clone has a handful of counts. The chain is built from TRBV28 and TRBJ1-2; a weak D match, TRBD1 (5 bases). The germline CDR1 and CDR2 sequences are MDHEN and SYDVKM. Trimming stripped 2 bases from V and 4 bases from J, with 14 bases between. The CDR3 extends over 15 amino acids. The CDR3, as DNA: TGTGCCAGCAGTTTACCCAGGGTGTCGGGCTATGGCTACACCTTC. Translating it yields CASSLPRVSGYGYTF.

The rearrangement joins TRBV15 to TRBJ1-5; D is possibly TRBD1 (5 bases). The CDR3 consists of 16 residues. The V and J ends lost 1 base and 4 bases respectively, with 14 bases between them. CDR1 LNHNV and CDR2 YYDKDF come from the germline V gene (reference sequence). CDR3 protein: CATSRVWGSFNQPQHF. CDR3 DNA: TGTGCCACCAGCAGAGTTTGGGGCTCCTTTAATCAGCCCCAGCATTTT.

CDR3 coding DNA: TGTGCCAGCAGCCAAGGGGTAGGACTAGCAGAAGAGACCCAGTACTTC. Its protein product is CASSQGVGLAEETQYF. V gene TRBV14 combines with J gene TRBJ2-5, with TRBD2 matching over 8 bases. V trimming: 1 base; J trimming: 3 bases; junction bases outside the gene matches: 7. The CDR3 consists of 16 residues. Looked up from germline, CDR1 is SGHDN and CDR2 is FVKESK.

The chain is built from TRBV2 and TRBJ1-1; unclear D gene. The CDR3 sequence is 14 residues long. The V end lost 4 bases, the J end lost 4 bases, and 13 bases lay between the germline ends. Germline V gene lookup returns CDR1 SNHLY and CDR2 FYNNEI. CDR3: CASSVNHRGTEAFF. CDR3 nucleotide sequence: TGTGCCAGCAGTGTGAACCATCGGGGCACTGAAGCTTTCTTT.

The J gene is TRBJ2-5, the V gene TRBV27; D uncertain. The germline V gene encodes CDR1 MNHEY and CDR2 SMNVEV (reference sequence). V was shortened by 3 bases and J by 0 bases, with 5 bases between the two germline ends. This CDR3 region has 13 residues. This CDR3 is CASSFSYQETQYF. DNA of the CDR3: TGTGCCAGCAGTTTTTCGTACCAAGAGACCCAGTACTTC.

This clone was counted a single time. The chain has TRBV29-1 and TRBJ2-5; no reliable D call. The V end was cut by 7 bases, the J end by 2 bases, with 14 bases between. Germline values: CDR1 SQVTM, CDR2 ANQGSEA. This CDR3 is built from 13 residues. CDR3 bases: TGCAGCGCTGATAGATCTAGGCAAGAGACCCAGTACTTC. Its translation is CSADRSRQETQYF.

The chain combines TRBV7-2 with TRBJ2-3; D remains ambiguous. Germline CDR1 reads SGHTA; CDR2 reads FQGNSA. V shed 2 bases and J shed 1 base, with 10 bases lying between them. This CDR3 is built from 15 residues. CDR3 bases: TGTGCCAGCAGCTTAAGTCGCGCCGGCACAGATACGCAGTATTTT. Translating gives CASSLSRAGTDTQYF. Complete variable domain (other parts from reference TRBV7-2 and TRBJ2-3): GAGVSQSPSNKVTEKGKDVELRCDPISGHTALYWYRQSLGQGLEFLIYFQGNSAPDKSGLPSDRFSAERTGGSVSTLTIQRTQQEDSAVYLCASSLSRAGTDTQYFGPGTRLTVL.

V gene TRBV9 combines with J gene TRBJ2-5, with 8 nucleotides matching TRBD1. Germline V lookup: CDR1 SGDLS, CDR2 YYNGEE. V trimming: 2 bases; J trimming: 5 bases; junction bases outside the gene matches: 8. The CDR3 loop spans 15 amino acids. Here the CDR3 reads CASSVRRTGTETQYF. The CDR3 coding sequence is TGTGCCAGCAGCGTGAGAAGGACAGGGACGGAGACCCAGTACTTC. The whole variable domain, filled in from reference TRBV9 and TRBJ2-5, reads DSGVTQTPKHLITATGQRVTLRCSPRSGDLSVYWYQQSLDQGLQFLIQYYNGEERAKGNILERFSAQQFPDLHSELNLSSLELGDSALYFCASSVRRTGTETQYFGPGTRLLVL.

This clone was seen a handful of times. The chain's CDR3 is CASSIVGRSNEQFF. In DNA form, the CDR3 reads TGTGCCAGTAGTATAGTGGGCAGAAGCAATGAGCAGTTCTTC. This chain connects TRBV19 to TRBJ2-1, with D unclear. This CDR3 comprises 14 residues. Trimming pared 1 base from V and 6 bases from J, leaving 10 bases between. CDR1 and CDR2 from the germline V gene are LNHDA and SQIVND (reference sequence).

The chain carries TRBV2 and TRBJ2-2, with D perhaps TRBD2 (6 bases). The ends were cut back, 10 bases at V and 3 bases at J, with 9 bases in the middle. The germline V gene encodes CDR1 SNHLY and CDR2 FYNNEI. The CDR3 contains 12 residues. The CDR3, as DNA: TGTGCCACGACGGGGGACACCGGGGAGCTGTTTTTT. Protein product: CATTGDTGELFF.

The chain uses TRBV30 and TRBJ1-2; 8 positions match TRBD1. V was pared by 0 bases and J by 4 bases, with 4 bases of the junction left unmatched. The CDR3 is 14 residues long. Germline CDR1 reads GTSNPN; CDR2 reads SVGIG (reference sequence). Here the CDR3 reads CAWSVLTGAYGYTF. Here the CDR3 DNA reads TGTGCCTGGAGTGTACTGACAGGGGCCTATGGCTACACCTTC. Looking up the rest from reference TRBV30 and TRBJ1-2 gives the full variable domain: SQTIHQWPATLVQPVGSPLSLECTVEGTSNPNLYWYRQAAGRGLQLLFYSVGIGQISSEVPQNLSASRPQDRQFILSSKKLLLSDSGFYLCAWSVLTGAYGYTFGSGTRLTVV.

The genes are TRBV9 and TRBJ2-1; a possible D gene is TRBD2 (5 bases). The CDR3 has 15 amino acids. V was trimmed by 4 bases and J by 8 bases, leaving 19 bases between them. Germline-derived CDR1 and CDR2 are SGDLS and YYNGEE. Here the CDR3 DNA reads TGTGCCAGCAGCACGAGGAAGGACCAGCGGCATGAGCAGTTCTTC. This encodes CASSTRKDQRHEQFF.

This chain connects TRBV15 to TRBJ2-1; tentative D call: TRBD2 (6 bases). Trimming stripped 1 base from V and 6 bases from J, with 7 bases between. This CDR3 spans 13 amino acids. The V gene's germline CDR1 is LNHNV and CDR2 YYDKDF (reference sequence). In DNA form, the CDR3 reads TGTGCCACCAGCAGAGTGGGACTCAATGAGCAGTTCTTC. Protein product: CATSRVGLNEQFF.

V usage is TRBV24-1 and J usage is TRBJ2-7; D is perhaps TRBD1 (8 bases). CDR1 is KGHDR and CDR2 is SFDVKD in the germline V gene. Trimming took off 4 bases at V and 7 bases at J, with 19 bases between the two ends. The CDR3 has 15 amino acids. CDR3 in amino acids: CATSDPGRTGREQYF. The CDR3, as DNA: TGTGCCACCAGTGACCCCGGGAGGACAGGGCGGGAGCAGTACTTC.

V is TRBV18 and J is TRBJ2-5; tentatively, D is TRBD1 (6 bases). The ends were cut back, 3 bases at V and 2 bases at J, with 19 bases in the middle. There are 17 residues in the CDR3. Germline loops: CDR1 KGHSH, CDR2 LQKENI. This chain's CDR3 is CASSPRGRGAGQETQYF. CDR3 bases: TGTGCCAGCTCACCGAGGGGCAGGGGCGCCGGGCAAGAGACCCAGTACTTC.

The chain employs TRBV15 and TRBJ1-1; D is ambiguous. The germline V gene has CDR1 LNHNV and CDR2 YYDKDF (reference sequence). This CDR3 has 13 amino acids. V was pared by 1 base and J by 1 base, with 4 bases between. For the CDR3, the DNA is TGTGCCACCAGCAGAGCATCGAACACTGAAGCTTTCTTT. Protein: CATSRASNTEAFF.